This T cell receptor beta chain was sequenced in a study of blood T cell repertoires in COVID-19. About the research overall: There were acute and convalescent COVID-19 samples, and they came from the United States, Italy and Spain. T cells, B-cell-depleted T cells, or PBMCs supplied cDNA or gDNA.

Germline-derived CDR1 and CDR2 are SGHAT and FQDESV (reference sequence). The CDR3 has 16 amino acids. The junction had 3 bases not matched to a gene; V was cut back by 4 bases and J by 1 base. Per the original data handling: Estimates of nucleated cell counts were drawn from the amplification of reference gene primers. Only in-frame clones appear in the TCRdb table, and some are missing; sequencing was by immunoSEQ multiplex PCR. That table supplies the V and J calls and clone size; D and trimming were determined from the DNA. The sample yields 70,000 to 90,000 clones, approximately 79% seen once. This clonotype was obtained from a man between 65 and 85 years old with acute or convalescent COVID-19. Source material: peripheral blood. The V and J genes are TRBV11-1 and TRBJ2-1; 11 nucleotides agree with TRBD2. CDR3 in DNA: TGTGCCAGCAGCTCTGGACTAGCGGGTTCCTACAATGAGCAGTTCTTC. It is translated as CASSSGLAGSYNEQFF. The entire variable domain, with the rest obtained from reference TRBV11-1 and TRBJ2-1, is as follows: EAEVAQSPRYKITEKSQAVAFWCDPISGHATLYWYRQILGQGPELLVQFQDESVVDDSQLPKDRFSAERLKGVDSTLKIQPAELGDSAMYLCASSSGLAGSYNEQFFGPGTRLTVL.